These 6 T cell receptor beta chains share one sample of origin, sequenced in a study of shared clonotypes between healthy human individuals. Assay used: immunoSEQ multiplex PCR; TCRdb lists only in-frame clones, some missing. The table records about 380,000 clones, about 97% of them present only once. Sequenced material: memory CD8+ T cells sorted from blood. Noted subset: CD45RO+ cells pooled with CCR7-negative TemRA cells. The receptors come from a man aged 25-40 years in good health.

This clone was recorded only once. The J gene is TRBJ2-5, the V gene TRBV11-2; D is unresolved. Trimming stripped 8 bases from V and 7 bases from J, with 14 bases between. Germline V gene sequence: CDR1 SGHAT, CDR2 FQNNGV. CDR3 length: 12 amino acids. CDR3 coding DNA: TGTGCCAGCCATGGTATAGACGGGACCCAGTACTTC. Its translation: CASHGIDGTQYF.

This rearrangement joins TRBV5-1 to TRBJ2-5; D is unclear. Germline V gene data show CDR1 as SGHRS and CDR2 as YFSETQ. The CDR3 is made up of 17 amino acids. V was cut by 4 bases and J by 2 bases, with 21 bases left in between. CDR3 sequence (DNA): TGCGCCAGCAGCCCCGGTTTTTCCCTAGGGCGACAAGAGACCCAGTACTTC. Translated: CASSPGFSLGRQETQYF. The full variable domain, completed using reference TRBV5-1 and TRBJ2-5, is KAGVTQTPRYLIKTRGQQVTLSCSPISGHRSVSWYQQTPGQGLQFLFEYFSETQRNKGNFPGRFSGRQFSNSRSEMNVSTLELGDSALYLCASSPGFSLGRQETQYFGPGTRLLVL.

This CDR3 reads CASSLRQYGYTF. CDR3 DNA sequence: TGTGCCAGCAGTTTGCGGCAGTATGGCTACACCTTC. The V and J genes are TRBV28 and TRBJ1-2; D is unresolved. Germline assignment: CDR1 MDHEN and CDR2 SYDVKM. The germline V and J ends were trimmed by 3 bases and 5 bases, with 7 bases remaining between them. The CDR3 has 12 amino acids.

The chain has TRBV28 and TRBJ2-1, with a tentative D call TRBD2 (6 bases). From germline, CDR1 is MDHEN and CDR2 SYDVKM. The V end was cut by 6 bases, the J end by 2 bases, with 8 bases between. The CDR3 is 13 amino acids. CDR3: CASRGGAYNEQFF. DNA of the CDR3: TGTGCCAGCAGGGGCGGGGCCTACAATGAGCAGTTCTTC.

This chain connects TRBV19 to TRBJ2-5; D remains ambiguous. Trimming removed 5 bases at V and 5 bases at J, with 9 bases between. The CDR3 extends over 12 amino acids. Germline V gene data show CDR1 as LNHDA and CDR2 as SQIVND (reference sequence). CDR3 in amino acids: CASSGLMETQYF. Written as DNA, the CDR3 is TGTGCCAGTAGTGGTCTTATGGAGACCCAGTACTTC.

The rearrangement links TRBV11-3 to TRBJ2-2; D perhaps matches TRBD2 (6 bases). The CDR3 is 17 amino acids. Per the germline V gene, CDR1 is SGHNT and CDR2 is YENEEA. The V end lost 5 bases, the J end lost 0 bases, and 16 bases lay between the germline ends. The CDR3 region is CASSLLGSGANTGELFF. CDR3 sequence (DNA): TGTGCCAGCAGCCTGCTCGGTAGCGGAGCGAACACCGGGGAGCTGTTTTTT.